This T cell receptor (beta chain) stems from a study of blood T cell repertoires in COVID-19. Study-wide background: Spain, Italy and the United States supplied samples that represented acute and convalescent COVID-19.

Method: immunoSEQ multiplex PCR; TCRdb's copy keeps in-frame clones and lacks some. The table has 150,000 to 200,000 clones, around 86% seen once. Germline V gene sequence: CDR1 SNHLY, CDR2 FYNNEI. The V gene end was trimmed by 9 bases and the J gene end by 8 bases; junction bases not matched to a gene: 6. The CDR3 runs to 11 residues. Sequenced input: peripheral blood. The chain is built from TRBV2 and TRBJ1-1; TRBD1 matches 7 bases. This TCR was sampled from a man between 65 and 79 years old who had recovered from COVID-19. The CDR3 sequence is CASRRQGEAFF. The CDR3 DNA sequence: TGTGCCAGTCGAAGACAGGGAGAAGCTTTCTTT.